This T cell receptor (beta chain) is drawn from a study of blood T cell repertoires in COVID-19. The wider study: COVID-19 samples from acute and convalescent phases originated in the United States, Italy and Spain.

Authors' methods: Counts of nucleated cells, estimated from reference gene primer amplification, were obtained. Sequenced by immunoSEQ multiplex PCR; TCRdb stores in-frame clones only, minus some. From that table come the V and J calls and clone size; the DNA was used to work out D and trimming. The table includes about 290,000 clones, approximately 88% detected once. Trimming at V came to 2 bases and at J to 4 bases, leaving 9 bases not matched to a gene. CDR3 size: 17 residues. The chain carries TRBV23-1 and TRBJ1-5; 9 bases match TRBD1. TRBV23-1 has ORF status, its function being uncertain. The clonotype comes from a woman aged 40-49 years who had recovered from COVID-19. The sequencing input was PBMCs or T cells enriched from blood (not recorded which). CDR3 residues: CASSQRSGDRENQPQHF. The CDR3 DNA reads as TGCGCCAGCAGTCAAAGGTCAGGGGACAGGGAGAATCAGCCCCAGCATTTT.